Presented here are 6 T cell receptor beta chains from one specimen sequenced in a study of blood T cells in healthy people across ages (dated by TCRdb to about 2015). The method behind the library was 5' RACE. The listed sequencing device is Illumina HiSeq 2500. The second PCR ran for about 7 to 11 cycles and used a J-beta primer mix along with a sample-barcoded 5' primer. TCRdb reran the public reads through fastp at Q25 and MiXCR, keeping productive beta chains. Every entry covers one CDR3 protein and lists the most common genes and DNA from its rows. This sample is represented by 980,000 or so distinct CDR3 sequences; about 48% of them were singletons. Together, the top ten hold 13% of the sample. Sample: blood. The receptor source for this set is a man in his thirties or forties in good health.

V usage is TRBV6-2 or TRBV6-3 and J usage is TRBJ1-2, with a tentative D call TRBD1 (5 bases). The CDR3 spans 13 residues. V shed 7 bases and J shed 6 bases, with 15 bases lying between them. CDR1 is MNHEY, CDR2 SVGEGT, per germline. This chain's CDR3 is CASTDGAGNGYTF. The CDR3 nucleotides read TGTGCCAGCACCGACGGGGCAGGGAATGGCTACACCTTC.

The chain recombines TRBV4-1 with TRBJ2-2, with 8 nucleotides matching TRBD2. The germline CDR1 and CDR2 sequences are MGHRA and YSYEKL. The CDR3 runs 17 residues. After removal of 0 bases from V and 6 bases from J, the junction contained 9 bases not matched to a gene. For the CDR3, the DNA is TGCGCCAGCAGCCAAGATCGGATACGGGGGGGCTCCGGGGAGCTGTTTTTT. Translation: CASSQDRIRGGSGELFF.

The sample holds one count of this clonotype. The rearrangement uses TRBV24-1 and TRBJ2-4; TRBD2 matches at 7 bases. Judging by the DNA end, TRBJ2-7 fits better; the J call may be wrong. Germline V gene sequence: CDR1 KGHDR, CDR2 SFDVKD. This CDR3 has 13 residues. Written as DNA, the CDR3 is TGTGCCACCAGTGATTTCGGACTAGACGAGCAGTACTTC. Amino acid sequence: CATSDFGLDEQYF.

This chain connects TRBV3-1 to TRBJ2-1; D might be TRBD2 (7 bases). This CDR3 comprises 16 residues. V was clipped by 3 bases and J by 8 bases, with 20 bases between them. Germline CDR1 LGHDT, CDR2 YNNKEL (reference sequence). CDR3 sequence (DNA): TGTGCCAGCAGCCAGAGCGTAGGGGGGGGCCGGCATGAGCAGTTCTTC. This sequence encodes CASSQSVGGGRHEQFF.

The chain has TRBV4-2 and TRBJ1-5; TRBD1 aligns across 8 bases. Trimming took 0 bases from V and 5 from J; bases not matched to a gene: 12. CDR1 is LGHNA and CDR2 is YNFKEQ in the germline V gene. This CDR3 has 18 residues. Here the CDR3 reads CASSQEATGVHRHQPQHF. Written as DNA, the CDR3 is TGTGCCAGCAGCCAAGAGGCGACAGGGGTCCACAGGCATCAGCCCCAGCATTTT.

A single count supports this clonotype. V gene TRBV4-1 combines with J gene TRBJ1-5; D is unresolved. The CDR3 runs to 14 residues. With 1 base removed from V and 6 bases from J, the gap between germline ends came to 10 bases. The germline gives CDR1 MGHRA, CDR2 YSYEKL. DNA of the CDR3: TGCGCCAGCAGCCAAGCACTCAGAGGTCAGCCCCAGCATTTT. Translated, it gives CASSQALRGQPQHF.